These T cell receptor beta chains were read from a single sample in a study of OX40 agonist ivuxolimab in advanced cancers. Generated by immunoSEQ multiplex PCR, the TCRdb table keeps only in-frame clones and is missing some. The sample contains roughly 73,000 clones, approximately 80% of which appear only once. This specimen was CD4+ or CD8+ T cells sorted from blood, taken in a trial of the OX40 agonist ivuxolimab. Source of these receptors: an adult with an advanced solid tumor such as melanoma, head and neck, liver or kidney cancer. CDR3s include the opening cysteine and the closing phenylalanine or tryptophan. Where a row states a size, it is once, few, many or the class of an expanded clone; other rows omit it.

j_call v_call clone_size cdr3_aa
TRBJ2-1 TRBV15 NA CATSIERAGTGIEQFF
TRBJ2-7 TRBV6-6 NA CASSYVLGQGHYEQYF
TRBJ1-3 TRBV5-1 NA CASSRSGESGNTIYF
TRBJ1-5 TRBV6-5 once CASFDRVNNQPQHF
TRBJ2-1 TRBV5-1 NA CASSADNEQFF
TRBJ2-2 TRBV11-3 NA CASATGTGELFF
TRBJ2-5 TRBV6-1 NA CASSDRWETQYF
TRBJ2-7 TRBV28 NA CASSYHPDSGDYEQYF
TRBJ2-3 TRBV10-3 NA CATAGGLGDTQYF
TRBJ2-7 TRBV11-2 NA CASSLDLRRRDEQYF
TRBJ1-2 TRBV19 NA CASRTRDLFNYGYTF
TRBJ1-1 TRBV18 NA CASSPQSGQGTMNTEAFF
TRBJ1-3 TRBV2 NA CASIRTYGNTIYF
TRBJ2-3 TRBV7-8 NA CASSSRPSGGALDTQYF
TRBJ1-5 TRBV25-1 NA CASSVTGSNQPQHF
TRBJ2-5 TRBV7-2 NA CASSPTPLGGQETQYF